The clone carrying this T cell receptor (beta chain) has a handful of counts. The antigen remains undetermined. This record comes from a study of T cells in Graves' hyperthyroidism and ophthalmopathy. Whole-study findings and limits: Ophthalmopathy, which appeared later, was predicted by the model a median around 6 months before onset. Among clonotypes expanded in thyroid above 0.001, most were also found in blood. A 13 V-J model separated ophthalmopathy from stable hyperthyroidism.

Germline V lookup: CDR1 SGHNT, CDR2 YENEEA. V trimming: 7 bases; J trimming: 6 bases; junction bases outside the gene matches: 9. This CDR3 has 13 residues. Patients showing uncontrolled infection, other autoimmune disease, pregnancy or lactation were ineligible. RNA transcripts provided the source from which TCR beta CDR3 regions were amplified. HTBI primers were employed in a first-round RT-PCR of the TCR CDR3. TCRdb processed the multiplex PCR reads anew with MiXCR; each CDR3 protein has one entry. The table records about 740,000 distinct CDR3 sequences, 12% to 15% of them present only once. This TCR came from a woman aged 18-29 years with Graves' hyperthyroidism. The V call is TRBV11-3, the J call TRBJ2-7, with 7 bases matching TRBD1. Sequenced sample: blood. This chain's CDR3 is CASTKGAEIEQYF. The CDR3 DNA reads TGTGCCAGCACCAAGGGGGCGGAAATCGAGCAGTACTTC.